These 8 T cell receptor beta chains were all obtained from the same sample, sequenced in a study of blood T cell repertoires in COVID-19. Data came from immunoSEQ multiplex PCR; TCRdb stores just in-frame clones and leaves some out. The profile shows approximately 440,000 clones, roughly 88% of them singletons. Sequencing used peripheral blood. The receptors derive from a woman aged 50 to 60 with COVID-19, enrolled during active disease.

The V gene is TRBV10-3, the J gene TRBJ2-7; TRBD1 matches 8 bases. The V gene's germline CDR1 is ENHRY and CDR2 SYGVKD. V dropped 10 bases and J dropped 5; count of bases not matched to a gene: 13. This CDR3 spans 14 amino acids. The CDR3 spells CATKGPSGGNEQYF. The CDR3, as DNA: TGTGCCACAAAGGGTCCGTCAGGGGGCAACGAGCAGTACTTC.

The chain employs TRBV10-3 and TRBJ1-2, with 8 bases that match TRBD1. The CDR3 spans 14 residues. Germline trimming cut 7 bases from V and 3 bases from J; bases unmatched to any gene: 7. Germline assignment: CDR1 ENHRY and CDR2 SYGVKD. CDR3 DNA: TGTGCCATCACCATAGACAGGGGCCACTATGGCTACACCTTC. This codes for CAITIDRGHYGYTF.

This chain links TRBV5-6 with TRBJ1-2; D is perhaps TRBD1 (6 bases). The CDR3 is 13 amino acids. The V and J ends lost 0 bases and 8 bases respectively, with 11 bases between them. Looked up from germline, CDR1 is SGHDT and CDR2 is YYEEEE. The chain's CDR3 is CASSLGPQGGYTF. The CDR3 nucleotides read TGTGCCAGCAGCTTGGGCCCGCAGGGGGGCTACACCTTC. Filled out from reference TRBV5-6 and TRBJ1-2, the complete variable domain reads DAGVTQSPTHLIKTRGQQVTLRCSPKSGHDTVSWYQQALGQGPQFIFQYYEEEERQRGNFPDRFSGHQFPNYSSELNVNALLLGDSALYLCASSLGPQGGYTFGSGTRLTVV.

The J gene is TRBJ1-1, the V gene TRBV5-8, with D hard to call. CDR1 is SGHTS and CDR2 is YDEGEE in the germline V gene. CDR3 length: 14 amino acids. Trimming removed 6 bases from V and 6 bases from J, with 18 bases in between. The CDR3 nucleotides read TGTGCCAGCACCGTAGGAGCGGTCTACGCTGAAGCTTTCTTT. Translation gives CASTVGAVYAEAFF. Full variable domain (rest looked up from reference TRBV5-8 and TRBJ1-1): EAGVTQSPTHLIKTRGQQATLRCSPISGHTSVYWYQQALGLGLQFLLWYDEGEERNRGNFPPRFSGRQFPNYSSELNVNALELEDSALYLCASTVGAVYAEAFFGQGTRLTVV.

V usage is TRBV5-1 and J usage is TRBJ1-1, with 8 nucleotides matching TRBD1. The CDR3 has 16 amino acids. Per the germline V gene, CDR1 is SGHRS and CDR2 is YFSETQ. V lost 4 bases, J lost 2 bases, and 10 bases stayed unmatched. The CDR3 nucleotides are TGCGCCAGCAGCCTGGGCCGGACAGGGCGTAACACTGAAGCTTTCTTT. Translated: CASSLGRTGRNTEAFF.

This rearrangement joins TRBV6-6 to TRBJ2-7, with D possibly matching TRBD2 (5 bases). CDR1 MNHNY and CDR2 SVGAGI come from the germline V gene (reference sequence). The CDR3 contains 13 residues. V was trimmed by 2 bases and J by 5 bases, leaving 10 bases between them. CDR3 residues: CASSYAGGHEQYF. CDR3 in DNA: TGTGCCAGCAGTTACGCTGGAGGCCACGAGCAGTACTTC.

This chain uses TRBV7-9 with TRBJ1-2; 8 bases agree with TRBD1. This CDR3 comprises 14 residues. J lost 8 bases, V lost 3 bases, and 8 bases had no gene match. Germline values: CDR1 SEHNR, CDR2 FQNEAQ (reference sequence). In DNA form, the CDR3 reads TGTGCCAGCAGCTTGGACAGGGAGTGGGAAGGCTACACCTTC. Protein product: CASSLDREWEGYTF. Full variable domain (missing parts from reference TRBV7-9 and TRBJ1-2): DTGVSQNPRHKITKRGQNVTFRCDPISEHNRLYWYRQTLGQGPEFLTYFQNEAQLEKSRLLSDRFSAERPKGSFSTLEIQRTEQGDSAMYLCASSLDREWEGYTFGSGTRLTVV.

V gene TRBV5-1 combines with J gene TRBJ2-6, with D possibly matching TRBD2 (6 bases). The V gene's germline CDR1 is SGHRS and CDR2 YFSETQ. Trimming shortened V by 4 bases and J by 4 bases, and 18 bases separated the two germline ends. CDR3 length: 17 amino acids. CDR3: CASSPAGRGFGANVLTF. CDR3 DNA: TGCGCCAGCAGCCCGGCGGGAAGAGGCTTCGGGGCCAACGTCCTGACTTTC.